Below, 22 T cell receptor beta chains from the same sample are listed, as sequenced in a study of T-cell reconstitution after alpha-beta-depleted transplantation in children. TCRbeta library construction was performed incorporating unique molecular identifiers. TCRdb redid the calling of the PCR reads with MiXCR, one entry per CDR3 protein. The sample consists of roughly 610,000 distinct CDR3 sequences, 10% of them appearing once. This specimen consisted of PBMCs from the stem cell graft donor, obtained from the stem cell graft. The receptors originated from a human donor who donated a stem cell graft to a child with acute myeloid leukemia.

Comment on this clonotype: A read error may explain this, as a much larger clone is one base away. The CDR3 coding sequence is TGCTGTGCTAGAGACCCCTGGGGAAGCGGGGAGCAGACCCAGTACTTC. Its protein product is CCARDPWGSGEQTQYF. The rearrangement links TRBV20-1 to TRBJ2-5, with 7 bases fitting TRBD2. This CDR3 spans 16 amino acids. The germline V gene has CDR1 DFQATT and CDR2 SNEGSKA (reference sequence).

At least ten counts were recorded for this clonotype. CDR3 protein: CASSSGRGGAYNEQFF. The CDR3 DNA follows: TGTGCCAGCAGTTCAGGGAGGGGGGGAGCCTACAATGAGCAGTTCTTC. The chain is built from TRBV27 and TRBJ2-1; tentative D call: TRBD2 (7 bases). The length of the CDR3 is 16 residues. The germline CDR1 and CDR2 sequences are MNHEY and SMNVEV (reference sequence). V lost 4 bases, J lost 2 bases, and 15 bases lay in between.

With respect to this clonotype: A much larger clone sits a single nucleotide away, making a read error possible. J is TRBJ2-3 and V is TRBV25-1; a possible D gene is TRBD2 (5 bases). The CDR3 contains 12 residues. Germline V lookup: CDR1 MGHDK, CDR2 SYGVNS. The V and J ends lost 6 bases and 5 bases respectively, with 9 bases between them. CDR3 amino acids: CASRDWGDTQYF. CDR3 sequence (DNA): TGTGCCAGCAGGGACTGGGGAGATACGCAGTATTTT.

This clonotype has ten or more counts. V usage is TRBV25-1 and J usage is TRBJ2-7; 9 positions match TRBD2. Germline CDR1 MGHDK, CDR2 SYGVNS. The CDR3 spans 16 residues. Trimming cost V 3 bases and J 1 base; bases outside gene matches: 7. The CDR3 loop reads CASSDGGRALSYEQYF. CDR3 bases: TGTGCCAGCAGTGATGGCGGGAGGGCCCTATCCTACGAGCAGTACTTC.

This clonotype was counted a few times. The chain recombines TRBV20-1 with TRBJ2-3, with D possibly TRBD2 on 6 matching bases. Germline V gene data show CDR1 as DFQATT and CDR2 as SNEGSKA (reference sequence). This CDR3 region has 14 residues. The V and J ends lost 7 bases and 2 bases respectively, with 16 bases between them. The chain's CDR3 is CSEGWGETTDTQYF. The CDR3 DNA sequence: TGCAGTGAGGGATGGGGGGAGACCACAGATACGCAGTATTTT.

This clonotype showed up many times. The genes are TRBV7-2 and TRBJ2-5, with D perhaps TRBD1 or TRBD2 (5 bases each). Trimming removed 2 bases from V and 0 bases from J, with 10 bases in between. Per the germline V gene, CDR1 is SGHTA and CDR2 is FQGNSA. The CDR3 is 15 amino acids. This chain's CDR3 is CASSLRGRYQETQYF. CDR3 in DNA: TGTGCCAGCAGCTTACGGGGCCGGTACCAAGAGACCCAGTACTTC. Based on the CDR3 plus reference TRBV7-2 and TRBJ2-5, the full variable domain is GAGVSQSPSNKVTEKGKDVELRCDPISGHTALYWYRQSLGQGLEFLIYFQGNSAPDKSGLPSDRFSAERTGGSVSTLTIQRTQQEDSAVYLCASSLRGRYQETQYFGPGTRLLVL.

The chain uses TRBV20-1 and TRBJ2-7; 7 bases map to TRBD1. Germline lookup yields CDR1 DFQATT and CDR2 SNEGSKA (reference sequence). J lost 5 bases, V lost 5 bases, and 9 bases had no gene match. This CDR3 has 13 residues. The CDR3 DNA sequence: TGCAGTGCTGTAACGACAGGGCGACACGAGCAGTACTTC. Amino acids: CSAVTTGRHEQYF.

This chain uses TRBV4-3 with TRBJ2-4, with 10 positions matching TRBD2. This CDR3 is built from 16 residues. V shed 4 bases and J 5 bases; nucleotides not matched to a gene: 8. CDR1 is LGHNA and CDR2 is YSLEER in the germline V gene. CDR3 DNA: TGCGCCAGCAGCCTCTCATTTGGGACTAGCGAAAACATTCAGTACTTC. Residues: CASSLSFGTSENIQYF.

This clonotype appeared a few times. The J gene is TRBJ1-1, the V gene TRBV9, with D hard to call. From germline, CDR1 is SGDLS and CDR2 YYNGEE. Trimming removed 0 bases from V and 0 bases from J, with 6 bases in between. This CDR3 contains 14 residues. CDR3 sequence: CASSVGLMNTEAFF. DNA of the CDR3: TGTGCCAGCAGCGTAGGCCTGATGAACACTGAAGCTTTCTTT.

In this sample, this clonotype turned up a few times. The chain has TRBV6-2 or TRBV6-3 and TRBJ2-3; 9 positions match TRBD2. The ends lost 6 bases at V and 6 bases at J; junction bases unmatched: 19. Looked up from germline, CDR1 is MNHEY and CDR2 is SVGEGT. This CDR3 has 18 amino acids. CDR3 protein: CASRTRTSDSRTRDTQYF. The CDR3 bases are TGTGCCAGCAGAACTCGGACTAGCGACAGTAGAACTCGGGATACGCAGTATTTT.

Only a few counts were recorded for this clonotype. The CDR3 is CASSLGDSGRYEQFF. CDR3 bases: TGTGCCAGCAGTTTAGGAGATAGCGGGAGATATGAGCAGTTCTTC. This rearrangement joins TRBV12-3 or TRBV12-4 to TRBJ2-1; 9 positions match TRBD2. Trimming cost V 1 base and J 8 bases; bases outside gene matches: 6. The CDR3 is made up of 15 amino acids.

This clonotype was seen many times. The gene calls are TRBV5-1 and TRBJ2-7, with 10 bases that match TRBD2. The CDR3 covers 15 residues. The junction had 8 bases not matched to a gene; V was cut back by 1 base and J by 7 bases. Germline values: CDR1 SGHRS, CDR2 YFSETQ. The CDR3 nucleotides are TGCGCCAGCAGCTTGAGGTCTAGCGGGAGTGGGGAGCAGTACTTC. Amino acid sequence: CASSLRSSGSGEQYF.

This chain joins TRBV28 and TRBJ2-7; 8 bases agree with TRBD2. This CDR3 is built from 15 residues. The trim removed 4 bases at V and 0 bases at J, leaving 5 bases unmatched. From germline, CDR1 is MDHEN and CDR2 SYDVKM. Here the CDR3 reads CASSSSAGVSYEQYF. CDR3 in DNA: TGTGCCAGCAGTTCCTCAGCGGGAGTCTCCTACGAGCAGTACTTC.

This clonotype was observed a handful of times. The V and J genes are TRBV6-5 and TRBJ2-2; D not certain. The CDR3 runs to 14 residues. Trimming took 4 bases from V and 3 from J, leaving 9 bases between them. Germline assignment: CDR1 MNHEY and CDR2 SVGAGI. CDR3: CASSWGLDTGELFF. CDR3 DNA sequence: TGTGCCAGCAGTTGGGGATTGGACACCGGGGAGCTGTTTTTT.

The chain has TRBV4-3 and TRBJ2-6, with 10 bases lining up with TRBD1. CDR3 length: 19 amino acids. From germline, CDR1 is LGHNA and CDR2 YSLEER. Losses at the gene ends were 3 bases for V and 4 bases for J; bases not matched to a gene: 12. CDR3 sequence reads: CASSQTRQGALSGANVLTF. CDR3 in DNA: TGCGCCAGCAGCCAGACCCGACAGGGGGCACTCTCAGGGGCCAACGTCCTGACTTTC.

This clonotype was detected many times. This chain links TRBV7-2 with TRBJ2-7; D perhaps matches TRBD2 (6 bases). The CDR3 totals 15 residues. Looked up from germline, CDR1 is SGHTA and CDR2 is FQGNSA. V lost 5 bases and J lost 5, with 19 bases in between. DNA of the CDR3: TGTGCCAGCAGCCCCGAAAGACTAGTTGCCAACGAGCAGTACTTC. Its protein product is CASSPERLVANEQYF. Full variable domain (outside the CDR3, taken from reference TRBV7-2 and TRBJ2-7): GAGVSQSPSNKVTEKGKDVELRCDPISGHTALYWYRQSLGQGLEFLIYFQGNSAPDKSGLPSDRFSAERTGGSVSTLTIQRTQQEDSAVYLCASSPERLVANEQYFGPGTRLTVT.

This clonotype was detected ten times or more. The chain carries TRBV12-3 or TRBV12-4 and TRBJ2-7; D may be TRBD2 (5 bases). V gave up 8 bases and J gave up 2 bases, with 10 bases separating them. The length of the CDR3 is 12 residues. The CDR3: CASAGGAYEQYF. In nucleotides, the CDR3 is TGTGCCAGCGCGGGTGGGGCCTACGAGCAGTACTTC.

This sequence joins TRBV4-1 and TRBJ2-2; 7 nucleotides line up with TRBD1. The CDR3 has 17 residues. Germline V gives CDR1 MGHRA, CDR2 YSYEKL. Germline trimming cut 0 bases from V and 2 bases from J; bases unmatched to any gene: 6. CDR3 nucleotide sequence: TGCGCCAGCAGCCAAGATAGGGGGACAGTCAACACCGGGGAGCTGTTTTTT. Translated: CASSQDRGTVNTGELFF.

The chain combines TRBV27 with TRBJ2-5; the match to TRBD2 covers 10 bases. CDR3 size: 15 residues. The trim removed 3 bases at V and 2 bases at J, leaving 3 bases unmatched. Germline loops: CDR1 MNHEY, CDR2 SMNVEV (reference sequence). CDR3 sequence (DNA): TGTGCCAGCAGTTTGACTAGCGGGCTACAAGAGACCCAGTACTTC. Its protein product is CASSLTSGLQETQYF.

This clonotype came up many times. This chain links TRBV18 with TRBJ2-3; D is perhaps TRBD2 (5 bases). V lost 8 bases to trimming and J lost 4 bases, with 13 bases between them. Germline assignment: CDR1 KGHSH and CDR2 LQKENI. CDR3 size: 13 residues. The CDR3 sequence is CASLTEVPDTQYF. The CDR3 DNA follows: TGTGCCAGCCTTACGGAGGTCCCAGATACGCAGTATTTT. Complete variable domain (other parts from reference TRBV18 and TRBJ2-3): NAGVMQNPRHLVRRRGQEARLRCSPMKGHSHVYWYRQLPEEGLKFMVYLQKENIIDESGMPKERFSAEFPKEGPSILRIQQVVRGDSAAYFCASLTEVPDTQYFGPGTRLTVL.

This clonotype was observed a few times. This chain links TRBV6-5 with TRBJ2-7; D is possibly TRBD2 (5 bases). Trimming took 0 bases from V and 2 from J, leaving 11 bases between them. The germline V gene encodes CDR1 MNHEY and CDR2 SVGAGI. The CDR3 runs to 15 residues. The CDR3 loop is CASSYSRAAPYEQYF. The CDR3, as DNA: TGTGCCAGCAGTTACTCGAGAGCGGCCCCCTACGAGCAGTACTTC.

There are many counts of this clonotype. Here the CDR3 reads CSVVASGSYEQYF. The CDR3 DNA reads TGCAGCGTTGTGGCTAGCGGATCCTACGAGCAGTACTTC. V and J are TRBV29-1 and TRBJ2-7, with TRBD2 matching 7 bases. The CDR3 spans 13 residues. V lost 4 bases to trimming and J lost 1 base; unmatched junction nucleotides: 4. From germline, CDR1 is SQVTM and CDR2 ANQGSEA.